The 8 T cell receptor beta chains in this list originate from one sample, sequenced in a study of a mutant IDH1 vaccine in newly diagnosed glioma. Assay: immunoSEQ multiplex PCR; the TCRdb copy retains only in-frame clones and omits some. The table records about 24,000 clones, approximately 91% of them present only once. Time point here: baseline, week 1 (first vaccination visit). Documented treatment: pre-vaccination baseline after standard-of-care therapy. Sequenced material: PBMCs, taken from a glioma patient treated with radiotherapy, temozolomide or both. These receptors were collected from a young man with glioma.

V gene TRBV5-1 combines with J gene TRBJ2-6; D is uncertain. Per the germline V gene, CDR1 is SGHRS and CDR2 is YFSETQ. Trimming left V 5 bases short and J 2 bases short, with 11 bases between. CDR3 length: 15 residues. Written as DNA, the CDR3 is TGCGCCAGCAGTTCTGATGGTCCTGGGGCCAACGTCCTGACTTTC. Translation: CASSSDGPGANVLTF.

The V and J genes are TRBV6-4 and TRBJ2-1, with 7 bases fitting TRBD1. The CDR3 has 15 amino acids. Germline loops: CDR1 MRHNA, CDR2 SNTAGT. V was pared by 3 bases and J by 5 bases, with 7 bases of the junction left unmatched. The CDR3 DNA reads as TGTGCCAGCAGTGAGGAAGGGGGCACCCACAATGAGCAGTTCTTC. As protein: CASSEEGGTHNEQFF.

V gene TRBV13 combines with J gene TRBJ2-7, with TRBD2 matching 9 bases. Germline V gene sequence: CDR1 PRHDT, CDR2 FYEKMQ (reference sequence). The CDR3 spans 16 residues. V trimming: 1 base; J trimming: 5 bases; junction bases outside the gene matches: 9. CDR3 loop: CASSLDGGSGSDEQYF. DNA of the CDR3: TGTGCCAGCAGCTTAGATGGGGGTAGCGGGAGCGACGAGCAGTACTTC.

The chain combines TRBV2 with TRBJ2-7; 7 positions match TRBD2. J gave up 5 bases and V 6 bases, and 4 bases lay outside the gene matches. Germline V gene lookup returns CDR1 SNHLY and CDR2 FYNNEI. The CDR3 sequence is 12 residues long. CDR3 coding DNA: TGTGCCAGCAGGGGGAGGGCCAACGAGCAGTACTTC. It encodes CASRGRANEQYF.

The rearrangement uses TRBV5-1 and TRBJ2-5, with 8 positions matching TRBD1. The CDR3 has 15 amino acids. Trimming took 2 bases from V and 2 from J; bases not matched to a gene: 5. CDR1 and CDR2 (germline): SGHRS, YFSETQ. Written as DNA, the CDR3 is TGCGCCAGCAGCTTTGCAGGGGGCGGTCAAGAGACCCAGTACTTC. Translated: CASSFAGGGQETQYF.

This clone has a single count. This rearrangement joins TRBV12-5 to TRBJ2-1, with 7 nucleotides matching TRBD1. The CDR3 is 14 residues long. The germline V gene has CDR1 LGHNT and CDR2 FRNRAP. Trimming at V came to 6 bases and at J to 4 bases, leaving 6 bases not matched to a gene. CDR3 bases: TGTGCTAGTGGAATGGGACAGTCTTACAATGAGCAGTTCTTC. Its protein is CASGMGQSYNEQFF. The complete variable domain, with remaining parts taken from reference TRBV12-5 and TRBJ2-1, reads DARVTQTPRHKVTEMGQEVTMRCQPILGHNTVFWYRQTMMQGLELLAYFRNRAPLDDSGMPKDRFSAEMPDATLATLKIQPSEPRDSAVYFCASGMGQSYNEQFFGPGTRLTVL.

CDR3 amino acids: CASSQRGEGEAFF. For the CDR3, the DNA is TGCGCCAGCAGCCAAAGGGGTGAGGGTGAAGCTTTCTTT. The chain employs TRBV4-1 and TRBJ1-1, with a weak D call TRBD1 (5 bases). The germline V gene encodes CDR1 MGHRA and CDR2 YSYEKL. The V end was cut by 2 bases, the J end by 7 bases, with 11 bases between. The CDR3 consists of 13 residues.

V is TRBV19 and J is TRBJ2-2; the D gene is possibly TRBD1 (5 bases). Trimming took 1 base from V and 4 from J, leaving 16 bases between them. This CDR3 is 17 amino acids long. Germline V gene data show CDR1 as LNHDA and CDR2 as SQIVND (reference sequence). The CDR3 loop reads CASSIGRVITTTGELFF. CDR3 DNA sequence: TGTGCCAGTAGTATAGGCAGGGTCATAACGACCACCGGGGAGCTGTTTTTT. The full variable domain, in which reference TRBV19 and TRBJ2-2 provide the parts outside the CDR3, is DGGITQSPKYLFRKEGQNVTLSCEQNLNHDAMYWYRQDPGQGLRLIYYSQIVNDFQKGDIAEGYSVSREKKESFPLTVTSAQKNPTAFYLCASSIGRVITTTGELFFGEGSRLTVL.